One sample yielded the 17 T cell receptor beta chains listed below, sequenced in a study of T cell responses to AZD1222 COVID-19 vaccine (dated by TCRdb to about 2021). The time point label here, explained by the study, means: baseline before first vaccination. The library was made by the immunoSEQ multiplex PCR assay. Imported from immuneACCESS, the table was reduced by TCRdb to in-frame sequences with V and J called. These copies leave out some clones; in studies compared against another copy, an unresolved V gene accounts for under half, and the cause of the remainder is not known. The sample has 100,000 to 150,000 clones on record, over 75% of them singletons. The ten most abundant clones make up roughly 7% of the sample. Here the sequenced sample was peripheral blood, taken on day 0 of AZD1222 vaccination. The receptor source for this set is an adult in good health.

The CDR3 protein is CATSNWQGNTEAFF. For the CDR3, the DNA is TGTGCCACCAGCAATTGGCAGGGAAACACTGAAGCTTTCTTT. The chain is built from TRBV15 and TRBJ1-1; tentative D call: TRBD1 (5 bases). Trimming took off 4 bases at V and 2 bases at J, with 11 bases between the two ends. Germline V gene lookup returns CDR1 LNHNV and CDR2 YYDKDF (reference sequence). The length of the CDR3 is 14 residues.

This chain uses TRBV19 with TRBJ1-5; no clear D gene. The CDR3 totals 13 residues. V was trimmed by 3 bases and J by 5 bases, leaving 8 bases between them. Looked up from germline, CDR1 is LNHDA and CDR2 is SQIVND (reference sequence). The CDR3 region has the DNA TGTGCCAGTAGTATGGGTCCTTATCAGCCCCAGCATTTT. Its translation: CASSMGPYQPQHF.

The chain is built from TRBV18 and TRBJ2-1; the match to TRBD2 covers 9 bases. The junction had 3 bases not matched to a gene; V was cut back by 3 bases and J by 6 bases. The CDR3 loop spans 14 amino acids. The germline V gene has CDR1 KGHSH and CDR2 LQKENI. This chain's CDR3 is CASSPGTSSNEQFF. The CDR3 nucleotides are TGTGCCAGCTCACCCGGGACTAGCAGCAATGAGCAGTTCTTC.

The rearrangement uses TRBV6-5 and TRBJ2-3, with D unresolved. Germline CDR1 MNHEY, CDR2 SVGAGI. The CDR3 is 11 residues long. With 7 bases removed from V and 3 bases from J, the gap between germline ends came to 5 bases. Here the CDR3 DNA reads TGTGCCAGCACCTCAACAGATACGCAGTATTTT. Residues: CASTSTDTQYF.

The V gene is TRBV11-3, the J gene TRBJ2-7; a weak D match, TRBD1 (5 bases). This CDR3 is 12 amino acids long. V was clipped by 5 bases and J by 2 bases, with 7 bases between them. Germline CDR1 is SGHNT and CDR2 is YENEEA. The CDR3 DNA is TGTGCCAGCAGCGCGGACACCTACGAGCAGTACTTC. Translated, it gives CASSADTYEQYF.

The genes are TRBV2 and TRBJ2-3; D may be TRBD2 (5 bases). Trimming cost V 7 bases and J 0 bases, with 11 bases left between them. Germline V lookup: CDR1 SNHLY, CDR2 FYNNEI. CDR3 length equals 14 residues. The CDR3 here is CASTPGFSTDTQYF. Written as DNA, the CDR3 is TGTGCCAGCACCCCGGGATTCAGCACAGATACGCAGTATTTT.

This rearrangement joins TRBV28 to TRBJ2-1; no clear D. V dropped 7 bases and J dropped 4 bases, with 5 bases sitting between them. This CDR3 contains 11 residues. Germline loops: CDR1 MDHEN, CDR2 SYDVKM. This CDR3 reads CASTNYNEQFF. The DNA of the CDR3 is TGTGCCAGCACAAATTACAATGAGCAGTTCTTC. The complete variable domain, with remaining parts taken from reference TRBV28 and TRBJ2-1, reads DVKVTQSSRYLVKRTGEKVFLECVQDMDHENMFWYRQDPGLGLRLIYFSYDVKMKEKGDIPEGYSVSREKKERFSLILESASTNQTSMYLCASTNYNEQFFGPGTRLTVL.

This clone was detected once. The chain is built from TRBV7-8 and TRBJ2-6; 8 positions match TRBD1. This CDR3 has 15 residues. The V gene end was trimmed by 8 bases and the J gene end by 3 bases; junction bases not matched to a gene: 6. Germline CDR1 is SGHVS and CDR2 is FQNEAQ. CDR3 DNA: TGTGCCAGCTCCCAGGGGGCCAGTGGGGCCAACGTCCTGACTTTC. Translation gives CASSQGASGANVLTF.

The chain uses TRBV11-2 and TRBJ2-3; D not resolved. Per the germline V gene, CDR1 is SGHAT and CDR2 is FQNNGV. The CDR3 is 15 amino acids. V dropped 1 base and J dropped 0 bases, with 8 bases sitting between them. CDR3 coding DNA: TGTGCCAGCAGCTTAGCAAATCCTAGCACAGATACGCAGTATTTT. Translating it yields CASSLANPSTDTQYF. The full variable domain, in which reference TRBV11-2 and TRBJ2-3 provide the parts outside the CDR3, is EAGVAQSPRYKIIEKRQSVAFWCNPISGHATLYWYQQILGQGPKLLIQFQNNGVVDDSQLPKDRFSAERLKGVDSTLKIQPAKLEDSAVYLCASSLANPSTDTQYFGPGTRLTVL.

V and J are TRBV6-5 and TRBJ2-3, with D possibly TRBD2 on 6 matching bases. Per germline, CDR1 MNHEY and CDR2 SVGAGI. The CDR3 has 15 amino acids. Trimming pared 5 bases from V and 5 bases from J, leaving 17 bases between. As DNA, the CDR3 is TGTGCCAGCAGTCCGCTAGCGCGGATGGGAGATACGCAGTATTTT. Protein product: CASSPLARMGDTQYF.

The genes are TRBV3-1 (or the pseudogene TRBV3-2) and TRBJ2-1; 9 bases are shared with TRBD2. After removal of 3 bases from V and 0 bases from J, the junction contained 6 bases not matched to a gene. This CDR3 spans 17 amino acids. Germline V lookup: CDR1 LGHDT, CDR2 YNNKEL (reference sequence). This CDR3 is CASSQLAGAFSYNEQFF. CDR3 DNA sequence: TGTGCCAGCAGCCAGTTAGCGGGAGCCTTCTCCTACAATGAGCAGTTCTTC.

The chain employs TRBV20-1 and TRBJ2-5; D is perhaps TRBD1 (5 bases). The CDR3 has 11 amino acids. Trimming pared 6 bases from V and 5 bases from J, leaving 10 bases between. Germline V gives CDR1 DFQATT, CDR2 SNEGSKA (reference sequence). This chain's CDR3 is CSAGDAETQYF. The DNA for the CDR3 is TGCAGTGCAGGGGATGCCGAGACCCAGTACTTC.

V usage is TRBV12-3 or TRBV12-4 and J usage is TRBJ2-1; D is ambiguous. This CDR3 region has 13 residues. V lost 5 bases to trimming and J lost 4 bases, with 9 bases between them. CDR3 protein: CASSPTRYNEQFF. The CDR3 nucleotides are TGTGCCAGCAGTCCCACCCGGTACAATGAGCAGTTCTTC.

The CDR3 region is CASRGQGSPNEQFF. The CDR3 DNA follows: TGTGCCAGCAGGGGACAGGGATCGCCAAATGAGCAGTTCTTC. The gene calls are TRBV14 and TRBJ2-1; 9 bases match TRBD1. Unmatched junction bases numbered 7, after V lost 6 bases and J lost 7 bases. The CDR3 spans 14 residues. In germline, CDR1 is SGHDN, CDR2 FVKESK.

This clone has only a few counts. This rearrangement joins TRBV24-1 to TRBJ2-5; the D is unclear. The V end lost 5 bases, the J end lost 0 bases, and 6 bases lay between the germline ends. This CDR3 is 13 amino acids long. Germline CDR1 KGHDR, CDR2 SFDVKD. The CDR3 region is CATSGGYQETQYF. The CDR3 DNA reads TGTGCCACCAGTGGGGGTTACCAAGAGACCCAGTACTTC.

V and J are TRBV24-1 and TRBJ2-4, with TRBD2 matching over 7 bases. J was trimmed by 0 bases and V by 3 bases; bases with no gene match: 10. Looked up from germline, CDR1 is KGHDR and CDR2 is SFDVKD. The CDR3 sequence is 18 residues long. CDR3 coding DNA: TGTGCCACCAGTGATCCGCGGGGGTCGGGACTAGCCAAAAACATTCAGTACTTC. It translates to CATSDPRGSGLAKNIQYF.

V is TRBV3-1 (or the pseudogene TRBV3-2) and J is TRBJ1-1; unclear D gene. V was cut by 5 bases and J by 4 bases, with 11 bases left in between. The CDR3 covers 13 residues. Per the germline V gene, CDR1 is LGHDT and CDR2 is YNNKEL (reference sequence). The CDR3 sequence: CASSSPHFTEAFF. The DNA of the CDR3 is TGTGCCAGCAGCTCCCCTCACTTCACTGAAGCTTTCTTT.